The TCR beta chain described here comes from a study of neurological immune-mediated disorders. Regarding the study as a whole: HTLV-1-associated myelopathy had the most TCR clonal expansion, and multiple sclerosis had the least, less than healthy controls.

This clonotype was seen at least ten times. Antigen unknown. Where libraries were unsorted, they were derived from 2 million PBMCs stored at -80 degrees C. MiXCR, run by TCRdb on the 5' RACE reads, gives a single entry per CDR3 protein. The sample lists 55,000 to 85,000 distinct CDR3 sequences, 3.2% occurring once. V lost 6 bases, J lost 6 bases, and 7 bases stayed unmatched. The CDR3 extends over 15 amino acids. J is TRBJ2-2 and V is TRBV12-3 or TRBV12-4; 10 nucleotides line up with TRBD1. Sample: PBMCs. This receptor was obtained from a woman aged 45 to 65 with multiple sclerosis. In nucleotides, the CDR3 is TGTGCCAGCAGCAAGGACAGGGGGTCCGCCGGGGAGCTGTTTTTT. This encodes CASSKDRGSAGELFF.